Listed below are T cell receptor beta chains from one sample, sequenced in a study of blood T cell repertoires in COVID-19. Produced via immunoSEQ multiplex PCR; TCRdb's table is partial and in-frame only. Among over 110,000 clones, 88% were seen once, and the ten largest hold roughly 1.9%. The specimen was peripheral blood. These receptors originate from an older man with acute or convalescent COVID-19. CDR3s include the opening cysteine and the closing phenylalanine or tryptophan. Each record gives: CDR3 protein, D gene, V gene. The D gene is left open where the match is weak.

CDR3 protein: CASSQDRSEGAGEKLFF
D gene: TRBD1
V gene: TRBV3-1/TRBV3-2

CDR3 protein: CASSRDPAGNTIYF
D gene: NA
V gene: TRBV19

CDR3 protein: CASSFGTGRSETQYF
D gene: TRBD1
V gene: TRBV5-8

CDR3 protein: CASSYWSGKQETQYF
D gene: NA
V gene: TRBV6-6

CDR3 protein: CSVGGLAGVNNEQFF
D gene: TRBD2
V gene: TRBV29-1

CDR3 protein: CASSLGAVETQYF
D gene: NA
V gene: TRBV3-1/TRBV3-2

CDR3 protein: CASSLEAGTEAFF
D gene: NA
V gene: TRBV13

CDR3 protein: CATSLRRGYNEQFF
D gene: NA
V gene: TRBV15

CDR3 protein: CASSVYNRDSPLHF
D gene: NA
V gene: TRBV7-8

CDR3 protein: CASSLGRRSGANVLTF
D gene: NA
V gene: TRBV5-4

CDR3 protein: CASSSGVGGQETQYF
D gene: TRBD2
V gene: TRBV5-1

CDR3 protein: CASSKDRGINYNEQFF
D gene: TRBD1
V gene: TRBV19

CDR3 protein: CASRCEAIGGGNTIYF
D gene: NA
V gene: TRBV12-2

CDR3 protein: CASSPRLGRETGELFF
D gene: NA
V gene: TRBV13

CDR3 protein: CASSRGLPYEQYF
D gene: NA
V gene: TRBV12-3/TRBV12-4

CDR3 protein: CASSTGVGQTAYEQYF
D gene: NA
V gene: TRBV5-1

CDR3 protein: CASSLEGTYSNQPQHF
D gene: NA
V gene: TRBV28

CDR3 protein: CASSGTHNEQFF
D gene: NA
V gene: TRBV2

CDR3 protein: CATSRDQGIWETQYF
D gene: NA
V gene: TRBV15